This T cell receptor (beta chain) was identified during a study of Tregs in tolerant kidney transplant recipients. The study, taken as a whole, reports: Tregs expanded with activated donor B cells seemed most donor-specific. In tolerant patients, donor-specific Tregs outgrew total Tregs, suggesting antigen-driven expansion. Findings come from small patient numbers and require larger validation.

Data came from immunoSEQ multiplex PCR; TCRdb stores just in-frame clones and leaves some out. The sample carries about 50,000 clones, roughly 87% recorded once. The CDR3 loop spans 15 amino acids. Trimming left V 6 bases short and J 4 bases short, with 16 bases between. Germline V gene lookup returns CDR1 ENHRY and CDR2 SYGVKD. Related graft donors supplied nonmyeloablative bone marrow transplants, and mixed chimerism was transient. Thawed PBMCs were FACS-sorted into unstimulated CD4+CD25+CD127- regulatory T cells, CD4+CD25- non-regulatory cells, CD4 and CD8 cells. About this clone itself: Its specificity is unknown.

This sequence was found in a human patient who received a combined kidney and bone marrow transplant. Part of the T cell pool may stem from the graft donor. The chain uses TRBV10-3 and TRBJ1-3, with no clear D. Here the sequenced sample was CD8+ T cells from blood (PBMCs), taken 12 months after the transplant. The CDR3 sequence: CAIRTFRETGNTIYF. The CDR3 coding sequence is TGTGCCATCAGAACATTTCGGGAGACGGGAAACACCATATATTTT.